Below, one TCR beta chain is given with its context. In the original analysis: The assay estimated nucleated cells by amplifying reference gene primers. TCRdb's copy holds only in-frame clones and misses some; the assay was immunoSEQ multiplex PCR. Clone size and the V and J calls come from that table; the DNA yielded D and trimming. The sample holds about 190,000 clones; approximately 90% are singletons and the top ten take roughly 6.2%. The source of the sample is a study of blood T cell repertoires in COVID-19. At the level of the study: Samples of COVID-19 (acute and convalescent) were obtained from the United States, Italy and Spain. T cells, B-cell-depleted T cells, or PBMCs supplied cDNA or gDNA.

With 1 base clipped from V and 0 bases from J, the junction kept 1 base outside the gene matches. Germline V CDR1 and CDR2: SGHAT, FQNNGV. The CDR3 is 15 amino acids. The sequencing input was peripheral blood. This rearrangement joins TRBV11-2 to TRBJ2-7; 9 positions match TRBD2. This TCR derives from a woman in her 40s who had recovered from COVID-19. The DNA of the CDR3 is TGTGCCAGCAGCTTAGGCGGGAGGGCCTCCTACGAGCAGTACTTC. Its protein product is CASSLGGRASYEQYF.